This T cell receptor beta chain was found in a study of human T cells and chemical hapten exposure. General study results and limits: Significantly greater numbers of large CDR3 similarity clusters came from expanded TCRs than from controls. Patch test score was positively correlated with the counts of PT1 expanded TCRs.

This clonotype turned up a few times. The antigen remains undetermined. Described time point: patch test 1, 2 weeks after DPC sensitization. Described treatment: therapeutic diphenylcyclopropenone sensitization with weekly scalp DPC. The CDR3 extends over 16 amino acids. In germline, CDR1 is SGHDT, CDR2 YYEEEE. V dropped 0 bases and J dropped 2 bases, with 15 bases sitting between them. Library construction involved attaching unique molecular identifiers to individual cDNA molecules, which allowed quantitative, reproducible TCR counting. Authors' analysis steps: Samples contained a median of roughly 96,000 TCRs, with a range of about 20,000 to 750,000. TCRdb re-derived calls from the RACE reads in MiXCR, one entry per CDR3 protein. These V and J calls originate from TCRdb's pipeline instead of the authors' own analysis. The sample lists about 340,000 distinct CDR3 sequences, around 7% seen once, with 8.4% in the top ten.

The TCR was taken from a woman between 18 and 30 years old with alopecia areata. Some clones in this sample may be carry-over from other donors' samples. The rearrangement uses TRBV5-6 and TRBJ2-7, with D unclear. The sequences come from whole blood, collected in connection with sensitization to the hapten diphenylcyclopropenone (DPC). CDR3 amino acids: CASSLGPPQLTYEQYF. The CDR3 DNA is TGTGCCAGCAGCTTGGGTCCTCCTCAACTTACCTACGAGCAGTACTTC.